This T cell receptor beta chain was recorded in a study of shared clonotypes between healthy human individuals. Study observations and caveats: On the whole, naive subsets had larger estimated richness than memory subsets had. Non-shared clonotypes were found to have lower generation probabilities than the clonotypes that were shared by all four of the sorted-subset donors. Clonotype sharing among donors was thought likely to change with sequencing depth.

The sorted-subset replicate PCRs were given 150 to 250 ng DNA, which is 30,000 or so T cell genomes. Profiled with immunoSEQ multiplex PCR; TCRdb holds only in-frame clones, not every one. The sample includes some 2 million clones, about 95% of them seen just once. CD45RO negativity and positive selection for CCR7 defined naive CD8 cells, a population that excluded terminally differentiated effector memory CD45RA+ cells. For this clone: Antigen: not known.

There are 15 residues in the CDR3. J gave up 4 bases and V 0 bases, and 6 bases lay outside the gene matches. Germline CDR1 and CDR2: SGHNT and YYREEE (reference sequence). This receptor was taken from a man aged 18-30 years in good health. V usage is TRBV5-4 and J usage is TRBJ1-2; 7 positions match TRBD1. Sequencing was done on a sample of naive CD8+ T cells sorted from blood. The CDR3 loop reads CASSLGAGQVYGYTF. The CDR3 nucleotides are TGTGCCAGCAGCTTGGGGGCCGGACAGGTCTATGGCTACACCTTC.